The 12 T cell receptor beta chains below come from one sample, sequenced in a study of cytomegalovirus exposure and HLA in healthy donors. The PCR was carried out with 60 Vbeta primers and 13 Jbeta primers. Clones were read by immunoSEQ multiplex PCR, and TCRdb kept only the in-frame ones, dropping some. The sample includes about 140,000 clones, more than 70% seen only once; the top ten take over 2.5%. The sequencing input was PBMCs. These receptor sequences come from a man aged 35-49 years in good health and CMV-seronegative.

The gene calls are TRBV27 and TRBJ2-7; TRBD2 agrees at 9 bases. The CDR3 extends over 15 amino acids. After removal of 4 bases from V and 4 bases from J, the junction contained 8 bases not matched to a gene. The germline gives CDR1 MNHEY, CDR2 SMNVEV (reference sequence). The CDR3 sequence: CASSSSASGVYEQYF. DNA for the CDR3: TGTGCCAGCAGTTCCTCGGCTAGCGGGGTATACGAGCAGTACTTC.

The V gene is TRBV19, the J gene TRBJ1-2; 8 positions match TRBD1. The CDR3 covers 13 residues. The germline V gene encodes CDR1 LNHDA and CDR2 SQIVND (reference sequence). The J segment lost 6 bases and the V segment lost 3 bases, leaving 3 bases of the junction unmatched. CDR3: CASSMQGADGYTF. CDR3 coding DNA: TGTGCCAGTAGTATGCAGGGGGCAGATGGCTACACCTTC.

J is TRBJ1-1 and V is TRBV6-5; no reliable D call. The CDR3 loop spans 15 amino acids. V lost 0 bases to trimming and J lost 5 bases, with 13 bases between them. Per germline, CDR1 MNHEY and CDR2 SVGAGI. CDR3 DNA sequence: TGTGCCAGCAGTTACTCTTGGCGGCGGGAAACTGAAGCTTTCTTT. Its translation: CASSYSWRRETEAFF.

This rearrangement joins TRBV5-1 to TRBJ1-1, with 7 bases identical to TRBD1. CDR1 and CDR2 from the germline V gene are SGHRS and YFSETQ. V dropped 5 bases and J dropped 4; count of bases not matched to a gene: 8. CDR3 size: 14 residues. CDR3 coding DNA: TGCGCCAGCAGAGGGCAAGGGGACAGCACTGAAGCTTTCTTT. Protein product: CASRGQGDSTEAFF.

The chain is built from TRBV7-3 and TRBJ1-1; TRBD1 matches 7 bases. With 4 bases clipped from V and 11 bases from J, the junction kept 7 bases outside the gene matches. Per the germline V gene, CDR1 is SGHTA and CDR2 is FQGTGA. This CDR3 is built from 12 residues. CDR3 DNA: TGTGCCAGCAGCTCGACAGGGATGAGGGCTTTCTTT. It specifies CASSSTGMRAFF.

The chain has TRBV6-5 and TRBJ1-5; D is undetermined. The CDR3 sequence is 16 residues long. V shed 0 bases and J shed 2 bases, with 11 bases lying between them. Germline loops: CDR1 MNHEY, CDR2 SVGAGI. CDR3 coding DNA: TGTGCCAGCAGTTACTCGCGAGGGAATGGCAATCAGCCCCAGCATTTT. This codes for CASSYSRGNGNQPQHF.

The chain combines TRBV6-9 with TRBJ2-7; D unresolved. Germline V gene sequence: CDR1 MNHGY, CDR2 SVAAGI. The CDR3 covers 12 residues. The V end lost 6 bases, the J end lost 1 base, and 7 bases lay between the germline ends. The CDR3 is CASSSSSYEQYF. In DNA form, the CDR3 reads TGTGCCAGCAGCAGTTCTTCCTACGAGCAGTACTTC.

This clone appeared a single time. The V and J genes are TRBV30 and TRBJ2-3; 11 nucleotides agree with TRBD2. The junction had 2 bases not matched to a gene; V was cut back by 1 base and J by 5 bases. The CDR3 runs to 14 residues. The germline CDR1 and CDR2 sequences are GTSNPN and SVGIG (reference sequence). In DNA form, the CDR3 reads TGTGCCTGGAGTGGCCTAGCGGGAGGAGATACGCAGTATTTT. Protein sequence: CAWSGLAGGDTQYF.

The rearrangement joins TRBV30 to TRBJ1-1; 7 bases are shared with TRBD1. V shed 2 bases and J 6 bases; nucleotides not matched to a gene: 9. This CDR3 has 14 residues. In germline, CDR1 is GTSNPN, CDR2 SVGIG (reference sequence). This chain's CDR3 is CAWSRGQPRAEAFF. The CDR3 DNA is TGTGCCTGGAGTAGGGGACAGCCTAGGGCTGAAGCTTTCTTT.

The chain combines TRBV18 with TRBJ1-1; 8 positions agree with TRBD1. V was pared by 2 bases and J by 5 bases, with 4 bases of the junction left unmatched. Germline V gives CDR1 KGHSH, CDR2 LQKENI. CDR3 length: 14 amino acids. The CDR3 spells CASSPETGATEAFF. In DNA form, the CDR3 reads TGTGCCAGCTCACCAGAGACAGGGGCTACTGAAGCTTTCTTT.

CDR3 sequence reads: CASSPGSSGGQETQYF. As DNA, the CDR3 is TGTGCCAGCAGCCCAGGTTCTAGCGGGGGGCAAGAGACCCAGTACTTC. The chain uses TRBV7-9 and TRBJ2-5, with 11 positions matching TRBD2. The V gene end was trimmed by 5 bases and the J gene end by 2 bases; junction bases not matched to a gene: 7. CDR3 length: 16 amino acids. Germline CDR1 reads SEHNR; CDR2 reads FQNEAQ (reference sequence).

The rearrangement joins TRBV11-3 to TRBJ1-1; 8 bases fit TRBD1. Germline lookup yields CDR1 SGHNT and CDR2 YENEEA. V trimming: 5 bases; J trimming: 3 bases; junction bases outside the gene matches: 8. There are 15 residues in the CDR3. The CDR3 reads CASSLPGQGYTEAFF. For the CDR3, the DNA is TGTGCCAGCAGCCTACCTGGACAGGGTTACACTGAAGCTTTCTTT.